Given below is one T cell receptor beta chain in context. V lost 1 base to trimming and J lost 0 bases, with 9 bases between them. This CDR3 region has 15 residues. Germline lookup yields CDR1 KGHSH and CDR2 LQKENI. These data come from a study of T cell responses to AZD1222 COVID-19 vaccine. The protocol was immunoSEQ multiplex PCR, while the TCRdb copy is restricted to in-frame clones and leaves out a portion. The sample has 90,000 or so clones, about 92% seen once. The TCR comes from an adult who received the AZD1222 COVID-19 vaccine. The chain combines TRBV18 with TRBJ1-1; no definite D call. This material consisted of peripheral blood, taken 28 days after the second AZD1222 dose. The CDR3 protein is CASSPLAEMNTEAFF. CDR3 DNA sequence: TGTGCCAGCTCACCACTAGCAGAGATGAACACTGAAGCTTTCTTT.